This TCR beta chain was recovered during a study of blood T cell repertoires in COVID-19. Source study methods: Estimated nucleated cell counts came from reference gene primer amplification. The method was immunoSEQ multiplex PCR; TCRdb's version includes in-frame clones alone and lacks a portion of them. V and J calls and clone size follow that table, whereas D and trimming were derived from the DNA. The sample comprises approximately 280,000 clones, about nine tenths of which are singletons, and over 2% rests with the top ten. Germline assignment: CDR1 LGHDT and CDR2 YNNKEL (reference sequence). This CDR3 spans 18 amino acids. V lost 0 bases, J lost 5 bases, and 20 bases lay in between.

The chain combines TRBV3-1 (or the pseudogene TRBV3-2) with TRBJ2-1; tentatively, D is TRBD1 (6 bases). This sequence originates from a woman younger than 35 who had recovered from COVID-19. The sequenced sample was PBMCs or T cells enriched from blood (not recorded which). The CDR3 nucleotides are TGTGCCAGCAGCCAAGAAGCTAGGGACACCTTTCGCCACAATGAGCAGTTCTTC. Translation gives CASSQEARDTFRHNEQFF.